Shown below are 6 T cell receptor beta chains from a single sample sequenced in a study of blood T cell repertoires in COVID-19. Libraries were prepared by immunoSEQ multiplex PCR; TCRdb keeps only in-frame clonotypes and omits some of them. The profile covers 55,000 to 70,000 clones, with roughly 84% appearing a single time and about a tenth taken by the ten largest. The sample was peripheral blood. These receptors all come from a woman aged 18-30 years with acute or convalescent COVID-19.

This clone was detected once. The gene calls are TRBV28 and TRBJ2-7, with D uncertain. V dropped 4 bases and J dropped 3 bases, with 7 bases sitting between them. The V gene's germline CDR1 is MDHEN and CDR2 SYDVKM. The CDR3 contains 12 residues. The DNA for the CDR3 is TGTGCCAGCAGTTCAGACAACTACGAGCAGTACTTC. It yields the protein CASSSDNYEQYF.

The CDR3 loop is CASRSAGGADNSPLHF. CDR3 nucleotide sequence: TGTGCCAGCAGATCGGCGGGGGGAGCGGATAATTCACCCCTCCACTTT. The J gene is TRBJ1-6, the V gene TRBV5-6, with D possibly TRBD1 on 5 matching bases. V lost 5 bases and J lost 5, with 17 bases in between. The germline V gene has CDR1 SGHDT and CDR2 YYEEEE. The CDR3 contains 16 residues.

The chain has TRBV5-1 and TRBJ2-1, with D perhaps TRBD2 (5 bases). The CDR3 contains 14 residues. Trimming removed 1 base at V and 8 bases at J, with 13 bases between. Per the germline V gene, CDR1 is SGHRS and CDR2 is YFSETQ. The CDR3 coding sequence is TGCGCCAGCAGCTTGAATTACGGGAACTATGAGCAGTTCTTC. It codes for CASSLNYGNYEQFF.

The chain combines TRBV5-1 with TRBJ2-2; tentatively, D is TRBD2 (6 bases). Trimming stripped 1 base from V and 6 bases from J, with 10 bases between. The CDR3 is 14 amino acids. CDR1 is SGHRS, CDR2 YFSETQ, per germline. The DNA of the CDR3 is TGCGCCAGCAGCTTGAGGGACTCCTCCGGGGAGCTGTTTTTT. It is translated as CASSLRDSSGELFF.

The chain is built from TRBV6-1 and TRBJ2-7; TRBD2 is a possible D gene (5 bases). Per germline, CDR1 MNHNS and CDR2 SASEGT. Trimming took off 2 bases at V and 1 base at J, with 6 bases between the two ends. The CDR3 is made up of 13 amino acids. The CDR3: CASSERESYEQYF. The CDR3 bases are TGTGCCAGCAGTGAACGGGAATCCTACGAGCAGTACTTC.

The chain joins TRBV15 to TRBJ1-5; D is possibly TRBD1 (6 bases). Trimming stripped 3 bases from V and 6 bases from J, with 12 bases between. CDR1 and CDR2 (germline): LNHNV, YYDKDF (reference sequence). This CDR3 region has 14 residues. Written as DNA, the CDR3 is TGTGCCACCAGCAGCAGGGGACCGGTTCAGCCCCAGCATTTT. This sequence encodes CATSSRGPVQPQHF.